This TCR beta chain was profiled in a study of blood T cell repertoires in COVID-19. The overall study: PBMCs, B-cell-depleted T cells, or T cells provided the cDNA or gDNA that made up the material.

Assay: immunoSEQ multiplex PCR; the TCRdb copy retains only in-frame clones and omits some. The repertoire holds 100,000 or so clones, with about 88% as singletons. The specimen sequenced was peripheral blood. This TCR was recovered from a man younger than 40 in a cohort sampled during active COVID-19.

The CDR3 bases are TGTGCCAGCAGGGGACTTCAGACCGGGGAGCTGTTTTTT. It specifies CASRGLQTGELFF. The chain employs TRBV25-1 and TRBJ2-2, with D possibly being TRBD2 (6 bases). CDR3 length equals 13 residues. Trimming cost V 6 bases and J 5 bases, with 10 bases left between them. In germline, CDR1 is MGHDK, CDR2 SYGVNS. The full variable domain, its missing parts supplied by reference TRBV25-1 and TRBJ2-2, is EADIYQTPRYLVIGTGKKITLECSQTMGHDKMYWYQQDPGMELHLIHYSYGVNSTEKGDLSSESTVSRIRTEHFPLTLESARPSHTSQYLCASRGLQTGELFFGEGSRLTVL.